The text below deals with one T cell receptor beta chain. Antigen specificity is unknown. The V gene lost 5 bases and the J gene lost 11 bases, with 19 bases spanning the gap. The CDR3 is 14 amino acids. Germline CDR1 and CDR2: SGHVS and FNYEAQ. These data belong to a study of T cells after yellow fever vaccination. Study in general: Fractions with few cells were prepared using SMART-Seq v4 Ultra Low Input.

Template switching with 5'RACE generated the TCR cDNA and added a universal primer site and UMIs. One entry per CDR3 protein results from TCRdb running MiXCR on the 5' RACE reads. The sample has 150,000 to 200,000 distinct CDR3 sequences; approximately 6.2% are singletons. Study-wide findings and caveats: Most clones from primary vaccination resurfaced after the booster (approximately 95% CD4, approximately 87% CD8).

The chain couples TRBV7-6 to TRBJ1-5; a possible D gene is TRBD1 (5 bases). The sample in question was CD4+ T cells sorted from PBMCs, obtained on the day of the first yellow fever vaccination. The origin of this receptor is a man aged 18 to 29 who received the YFV17D yellow fever vaccine. The CDR3 DNA sequence: TGTGCCAGCAGCAACCTAGATGGGGGAGAGGCCCAGCATTTT. Protein: CASSNLDGGEAQHF.